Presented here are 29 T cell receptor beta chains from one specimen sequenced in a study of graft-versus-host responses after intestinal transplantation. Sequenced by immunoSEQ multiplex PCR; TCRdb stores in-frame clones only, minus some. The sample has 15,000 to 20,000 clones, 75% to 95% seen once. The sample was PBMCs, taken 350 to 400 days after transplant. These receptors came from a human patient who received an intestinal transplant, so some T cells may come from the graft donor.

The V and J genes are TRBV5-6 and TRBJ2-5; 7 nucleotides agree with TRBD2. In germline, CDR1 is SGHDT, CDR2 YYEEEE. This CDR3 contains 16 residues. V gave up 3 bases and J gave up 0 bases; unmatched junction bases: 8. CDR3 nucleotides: TGTGCCAGCAGCTCTACTGAGCGGGGCAACCAAGAGACCCAGTACTTC. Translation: CASSSTERGNQETQYF.

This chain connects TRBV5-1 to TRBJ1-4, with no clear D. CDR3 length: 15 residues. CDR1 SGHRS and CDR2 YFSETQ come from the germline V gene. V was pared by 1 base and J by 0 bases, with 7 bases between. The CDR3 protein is CASSLYSSTNEKLFF. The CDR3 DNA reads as TGCGCCAGCAGCTTGTACAGCTCAACTAATGAAAAACTGTTTTTT. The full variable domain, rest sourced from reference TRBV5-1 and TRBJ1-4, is KAGVTQTPRYLIKTRGQQVTLSCSPISGHRSVSWYQQTPGQGLQFLFEYFSETQRNKGNFPGRFSGRQFSNSRSEMNVSTLELGDSALYLCASSLYSSTNEKLFFGSGTQLSVL.

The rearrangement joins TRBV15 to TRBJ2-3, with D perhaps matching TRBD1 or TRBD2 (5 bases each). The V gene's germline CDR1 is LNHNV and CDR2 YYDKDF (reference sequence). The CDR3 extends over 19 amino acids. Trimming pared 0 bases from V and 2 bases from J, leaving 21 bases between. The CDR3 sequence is CATSRDPARGERSTDTQYF. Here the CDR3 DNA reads TGTGCCACCAGCAGAGACCCAGCCCGAGGGGAGAGATCCACAGATACGCAGTATTTT.

CDR3 sequence: CASSLTSGSTDTQYF. The DNA of the CDR3 is TGTGCCAGCAGCTTAACTAGTGGGAGCACAGATACGCAGTATTTT. The rearrangement joins TRBV7-8 to TRBJ2-3; possible D gene TRBD2, 5 bases. Between the trimmed V and J ends, which lost 2 bases and 0 bases, there was a span of 9 bases. Germline V gene data show CDR1 as SGHVS and CDR2 as FQNEAQ. The length of the CDR3 is 15 residues.

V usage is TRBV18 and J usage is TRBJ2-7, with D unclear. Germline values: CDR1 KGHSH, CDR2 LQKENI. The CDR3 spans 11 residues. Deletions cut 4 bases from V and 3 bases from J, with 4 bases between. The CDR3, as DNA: TGTGCCAGCTCACAGGGCTACGAGCAGTACTTC. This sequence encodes CASSQGYEQYF.

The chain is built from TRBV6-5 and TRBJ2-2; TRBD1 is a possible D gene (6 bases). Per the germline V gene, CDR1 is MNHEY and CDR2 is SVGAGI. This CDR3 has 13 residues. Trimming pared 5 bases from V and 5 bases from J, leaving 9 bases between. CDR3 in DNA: TGTGCCAGCAGTCCAGGGGTGACCGGGGAGCTGTTTTTT. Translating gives CASSPGVTGELFF.

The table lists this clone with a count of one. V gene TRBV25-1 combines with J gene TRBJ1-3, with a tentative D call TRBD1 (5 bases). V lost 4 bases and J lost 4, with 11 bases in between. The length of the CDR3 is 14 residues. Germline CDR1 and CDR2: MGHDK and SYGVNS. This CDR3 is CASSGGGTGNTIYF. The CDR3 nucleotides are TGTGCCAGCAGTGGGGGGGGAACCGGAAACACCATATATTTT.

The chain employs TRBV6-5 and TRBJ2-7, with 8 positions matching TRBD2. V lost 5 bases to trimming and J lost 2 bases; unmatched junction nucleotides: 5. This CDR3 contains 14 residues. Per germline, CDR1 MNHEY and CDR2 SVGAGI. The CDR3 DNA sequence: TGTGCCAGCAGTGAGTCGGGAGGGGCCTACGAGCAGTACTTC. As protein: CASSESGGAYEQYF.

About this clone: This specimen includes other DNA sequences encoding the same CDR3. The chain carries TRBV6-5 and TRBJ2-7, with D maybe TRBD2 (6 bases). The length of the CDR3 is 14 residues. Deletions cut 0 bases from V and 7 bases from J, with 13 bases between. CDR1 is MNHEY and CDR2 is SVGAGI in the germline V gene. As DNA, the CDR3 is TGTGCCAGCAGTTACTCGGGGGGTCCGGGGGAGCAGTACTTC. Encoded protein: CASSYSGGPGEQYF.

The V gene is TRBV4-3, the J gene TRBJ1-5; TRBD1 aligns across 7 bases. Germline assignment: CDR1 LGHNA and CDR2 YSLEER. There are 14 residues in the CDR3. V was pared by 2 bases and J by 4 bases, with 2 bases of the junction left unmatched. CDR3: CASSQPDRNQPQHF. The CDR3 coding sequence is TGCGCCAGCAGCCAACCGGACAGGAATCAGCCCCAGCATTTT.

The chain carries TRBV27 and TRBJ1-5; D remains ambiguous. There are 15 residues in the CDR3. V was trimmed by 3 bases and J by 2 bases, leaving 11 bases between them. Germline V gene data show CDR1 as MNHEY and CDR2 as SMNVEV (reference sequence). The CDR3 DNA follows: TGTGCCAGCAGTTTGAGTGGTAACGGCAATCAGCCCCAGCATTTT. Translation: CASSLSGNGNQPQHF.

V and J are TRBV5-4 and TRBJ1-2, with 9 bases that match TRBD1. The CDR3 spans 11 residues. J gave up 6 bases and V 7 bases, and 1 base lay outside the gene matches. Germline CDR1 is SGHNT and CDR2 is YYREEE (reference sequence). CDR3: CASRTGDGYTF. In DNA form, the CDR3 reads TGTGCCAGCCGGACAGGGGATGGCTACACCTTC.

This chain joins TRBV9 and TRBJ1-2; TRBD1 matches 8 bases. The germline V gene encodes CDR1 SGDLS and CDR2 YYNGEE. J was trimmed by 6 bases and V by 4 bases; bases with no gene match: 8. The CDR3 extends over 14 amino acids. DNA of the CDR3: TGTGCCAGCAGCCCACGGACAGGGATGGATGGCTACACCTTC. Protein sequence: CASSPRTGMDGYTF.

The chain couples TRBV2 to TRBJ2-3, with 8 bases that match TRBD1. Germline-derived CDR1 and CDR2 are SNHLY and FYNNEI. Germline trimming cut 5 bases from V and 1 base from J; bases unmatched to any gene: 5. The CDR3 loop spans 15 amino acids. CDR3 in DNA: TGTGCCAGCAGTCTTGACAGGGGTGGCACAGATACGCAGTATTTT. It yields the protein CASSLDRGGTDTQYF.

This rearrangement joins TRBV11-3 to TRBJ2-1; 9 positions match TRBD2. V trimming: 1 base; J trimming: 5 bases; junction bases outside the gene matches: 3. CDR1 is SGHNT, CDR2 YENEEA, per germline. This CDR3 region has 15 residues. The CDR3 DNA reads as TGTGCCAGCAGCTTAGGTGCTAGCGGGAACAATGAGCAGTTCTTC. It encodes CASSLGASGNNEQFF.

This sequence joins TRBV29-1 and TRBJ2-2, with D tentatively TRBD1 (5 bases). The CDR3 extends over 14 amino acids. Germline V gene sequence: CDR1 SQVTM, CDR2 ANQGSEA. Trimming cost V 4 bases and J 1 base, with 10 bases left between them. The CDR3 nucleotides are TGCAGCGTTGCCCCCAGGGTGAACACCGGGGAGCTGTTTTTT. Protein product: CSVAPRVNTGELFF.

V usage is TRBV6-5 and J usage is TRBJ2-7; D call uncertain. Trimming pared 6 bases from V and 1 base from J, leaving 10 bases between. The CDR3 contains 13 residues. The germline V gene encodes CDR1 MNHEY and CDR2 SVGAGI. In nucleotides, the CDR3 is TGTGCCAGCAGCCCGCCGGATTCCTACGAGCAGTACTTC. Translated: CASSPPDSYEQYF.

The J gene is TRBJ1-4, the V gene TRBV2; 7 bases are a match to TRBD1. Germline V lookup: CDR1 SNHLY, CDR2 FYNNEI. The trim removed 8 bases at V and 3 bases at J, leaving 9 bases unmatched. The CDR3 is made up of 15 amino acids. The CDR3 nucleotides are TGTGCCAGCTGGGCCAGGGGGAGAGCTAATGAAAAACTGTTTTTT. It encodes CASWARGRANEKLFF.

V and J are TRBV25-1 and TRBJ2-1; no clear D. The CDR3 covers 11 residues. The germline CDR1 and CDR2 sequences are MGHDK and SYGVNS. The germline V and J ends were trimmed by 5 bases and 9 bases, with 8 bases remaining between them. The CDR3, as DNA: TGTGCCAGCAGTTTCGCGGTTGAGCAGTTCTTC. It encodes CASSFAVEQFF. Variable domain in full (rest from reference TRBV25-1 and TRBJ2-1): EADIYQTPRYLVIGTGKKITLECSQTMGHDKMYWYQQDPGMELHLIHYSYGVNSTEKGDLSSESTVSRIRTEHFPLTLESARPSHTSQYLCASSFAVEQFFGPGTRLTVL.

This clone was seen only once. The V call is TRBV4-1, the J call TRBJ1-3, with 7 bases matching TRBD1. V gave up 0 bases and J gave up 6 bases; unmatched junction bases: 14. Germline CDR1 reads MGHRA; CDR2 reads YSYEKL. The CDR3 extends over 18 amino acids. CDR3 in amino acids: CASSQDSATGSFVNTIYF. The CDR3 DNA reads TGCGCCAGCAGCCAAGATTCGGCGACAGGGAGCTTTGTAAACACCATATATTTT.

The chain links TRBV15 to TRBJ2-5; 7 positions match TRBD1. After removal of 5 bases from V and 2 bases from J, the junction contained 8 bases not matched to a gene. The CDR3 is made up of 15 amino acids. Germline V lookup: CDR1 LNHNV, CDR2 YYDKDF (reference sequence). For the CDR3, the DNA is TGTGCCACCAGCGGCCCACAGGGGCCTCAAGAGACCCAGTACTTC. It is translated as CATSGPQGPQETQYF.

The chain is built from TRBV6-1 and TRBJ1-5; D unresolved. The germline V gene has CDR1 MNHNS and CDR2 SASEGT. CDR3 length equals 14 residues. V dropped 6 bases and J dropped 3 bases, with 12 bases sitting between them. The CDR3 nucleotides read TGTGCCAGCAGGTGGAGGACGACCAATCAGCCCCAGCATTTT. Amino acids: CASRWRTTNQPQHF.

The CDR3 coding sequence is TGTGCCAGCAGTGAACGGGGTTGGGCCTACAATGAGCAGTTCTTC. This sequence encodes CASSERGWAYNEQFF. The chain links TRBV2 to TRBJ2-1, with TRBD2 as a possible D gene (5 bases). The CDR3 loop spans 15 amino acids. Germline CDR1 and CDR2: SNHLY and FYNNEI. V was cut by 2 bases and J by 2 bases, with 10 bases left in between. Together with reference TRBV2 and TRBJ2-1, the CDR3 gives the full variable domain: EPEVTQTPSHQVTQMGQEVILRCVPISNHLYFYWYRQILGQKVEFLVSFYNNEISEKSEIFDDQFSVERPDGSNFTLKIRSTKLEDSAMYFCASSERGWAYNEQFFGPGTRLTVL.

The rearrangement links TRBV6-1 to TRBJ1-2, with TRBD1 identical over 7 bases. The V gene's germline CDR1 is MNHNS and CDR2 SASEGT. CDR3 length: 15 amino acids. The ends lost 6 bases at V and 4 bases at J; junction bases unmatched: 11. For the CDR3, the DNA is TGTGCCAGCAGCCCAAATGGGGACAGCCTCTATGGCTACACCTTC. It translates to CASSPNGDSLYGYTF.

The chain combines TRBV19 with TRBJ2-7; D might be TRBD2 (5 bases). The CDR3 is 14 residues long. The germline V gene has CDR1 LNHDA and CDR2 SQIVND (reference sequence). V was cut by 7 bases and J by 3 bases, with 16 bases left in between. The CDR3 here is CASMRADGLYEQYF. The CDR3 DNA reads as TGTGCCAGTATGAGGGCGGACGGACTCTACGAGCAGTACTTC.

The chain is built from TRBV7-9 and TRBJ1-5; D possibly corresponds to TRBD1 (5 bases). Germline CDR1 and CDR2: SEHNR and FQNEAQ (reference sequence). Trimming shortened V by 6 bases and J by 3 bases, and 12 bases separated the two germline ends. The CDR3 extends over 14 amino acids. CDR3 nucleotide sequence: TGTGCCAGCAGGCTCGGGGGAGACAATCAGCCCCAGCATTTT. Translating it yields CASRLGGDNQPQHF.

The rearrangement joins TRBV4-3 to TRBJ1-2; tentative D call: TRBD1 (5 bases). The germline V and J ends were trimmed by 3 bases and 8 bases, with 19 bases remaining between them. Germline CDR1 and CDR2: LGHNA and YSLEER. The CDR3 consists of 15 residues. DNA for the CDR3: TGCGCCAGCAGCCAGTCCACGGGCAGGGAAGCGGGCTACACCTTC. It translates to CASSQSTGREAGYTF.

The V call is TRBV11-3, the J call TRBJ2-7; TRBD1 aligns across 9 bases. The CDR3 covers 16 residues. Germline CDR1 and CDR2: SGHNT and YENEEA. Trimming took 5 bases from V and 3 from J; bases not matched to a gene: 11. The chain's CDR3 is CASSTVYRGPGYEQYF. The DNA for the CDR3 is TGTGCCAGCAGCACCGTTTACAGGGGGCCCGGCTACGAGCAGTACTTC.

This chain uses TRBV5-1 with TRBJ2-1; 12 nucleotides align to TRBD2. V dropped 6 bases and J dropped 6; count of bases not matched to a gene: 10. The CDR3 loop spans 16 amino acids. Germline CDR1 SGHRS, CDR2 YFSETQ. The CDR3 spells CASNSPGLAGLNEQFF. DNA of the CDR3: TGCGCCAGCAACTCGCCGGGACTAGCGGGTCTCAATGAGCAGTTCTTC. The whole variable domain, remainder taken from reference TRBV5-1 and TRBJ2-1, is KAGVTQTPRYLIKTRGQQVTLSCSPISGHRSVSWYQQTPGQGLQFLFEYFSETQRNKGNFPGRFSGRQFSNSRSEMNVSTLELGDSALYLCASNSPGLAGLNEQFFGPGTRLTVL.